Shown below are 6 T cell receptor beta chains from a single sample sequenced in a study of T cells in Graves' hyperthyroidism and ophthalmopathy. TCR beta CDR3 region amplification was performed from RNA transcripts. Carried out on the TCR CDR3, a first-round RT-PCR used the HTBI primer set. MiXCR, applied by TCRdb to the multiplex PCR reads, yields one record per CDR3 protein. This table has some 740,000 distinct CDR3 sequences, around 13% appearing once. The sequenced material came from blood. These receptors were obtained from a woman between 18 and 30 years old with Graves' hyperthyroidism.

V gene TRBV7-9 combines with J gene TRBJ2-1; no definite D call. The CDR3 runs to 13 residues. CDR1 and CDR2 from the germline V gene are SEHNR and FQNEAQ (reference sequence). V dropped 3 bases and J dropped 5 bases, with 8 bases sitting between them. CDR3 coding DNA: TGTGCCAGCAGCTTCACTACCAACAATGAGCAGTTCTTC. Its protein product is CASSFTTNNEQFF.

The chain employs TRBV24-1 and TRBJ2-3; either TRBD1 or TRBD2 may supply D (5 bases each). Germline V CDR1 and CDR2: KGHDR, SFDVKD. This CDR3 is built from 16 residues. V was pared by 0 bases and J by 1 base, with 10 bases between. DNA of the CDR3: TGTGCCACCAGTGATTTGGGGGGAGATGGCACAGATACGCAGTATTTT. Its translation: CATSDLGGDGTDTQYF.

In this sample, this clonotype turned up many times. The rearrangement joins TRBV30 to TRBJ2-1; a possible D gene is TRBD2 (6 bases). The CDR3 has 13 amino acids. V lost 2 bases and J 14 bases, leaving 19 bases between the germline ends. Germline loops: CDR1 GTSNPN, CDR2 SVGIG (reference sequence). This chain's CDR3 is CAWSPGDLAGEFF. The CDR3 DNA reads TGTGCCTGGAGTCCTGGGGACTTGGCCGGGGAGTTCTTC.

This clonotype was detected only a few times. The V gene is TRBV9, the J gene TRBJ2-3; 8 positions match TRBD2. The CDR3 is 15 amino acids. Unmatched junction bases numbered 6, after V lost 6 bases and J lost 0 bases. Germline V gene sequence: CDR1 SGDLS, CDR2 YYNGEE. CDR3 loop: CASKGSGGSTDTQYF. The CDR3, as DNA: TGTGCCAGCAAGGGGAGCGGGGGTAGCACAGATACGCAGTATTTT. The whole variable domain, filled in from reference TRBV9 and TRBJ2-3, reads DSGVTQTPKHLITATGQRVTLRCSPRSGDLSVYWYQQSLDQGLQFLIQYYNGEERAKGNILERFSAQQFPDLHSELNLSSLELGDSALYFCASKGSGGSTDTQYFGPGTRLTVL.

There are many counts of this clonotype. The rearrangement links TRBV28 to TRBJ1-2, with D perhaps matching TRBD1 (6 bases). Germline V gives CDR1 MDHEN, CDR2 SYDVKM. This CDR3 comprises 14 residues. The V gene lost 2 bases and the J gene lost 2 bases, with 9 bases spanning the gap. The CDR3 DNA reads TGTGCCAGCAGTTTAGGACAGCCCAACTATGGCTACACCTTC. Translating gives CASSLGQPNYGYTF.

The CDR3 loop is CSASKAGTSGRAGEQYF. The CDR3 DNA follows: TGCAGTGCTAGCAAAGCCGGGACTAGCGGGAGGGCCGGCGAGCAGTACTTC. V and J are TRBV20-1 and TRBJ2-7; TRBD2 matches 16 bases. This CDR3 comprises 17 residues. Germline CDR1 and CDR2: DFQATT and SNEGSKA (reference sequence). The ends lost 3 bases at V and 6 bases at J; junction bases unmatched: 11.